This is a list of T cell receptor beta chains from one sample in a study of blood T cell repertoires in COVID-19. This table comes from immunoSEQ multiplex PCR, and its TCRdb copy is limited to in-frame clones, with some not included. The table includes about 370,000 clones, roughly nine tenths detected once. Material: PBMCs or T cells enriched from blood (not recorded which). These TCRs come from a man aged 18 to 29 who had recovered from COVID-19. The CDR3 runs from the conserved cysteine through the conserved F or W. Fields, in order: clone size, V gene, J gene, D gene, CDR3 DNA, CDR3 protein. The D gene is left open where the match is weak. Not all rows give a size; the values are once, few, many and, for expanded clones, a class.

clone size: .; V gene: TRBV5-1; J gene: TRBJ2-5; D gene: .; CDR3 DNA: TGCGCCAGCAGCTTGGGGCAGCAAGAGACCCAGTACTTC; CDR3 protein: CASSLGQQETQYF
clone size: .; V gene: TRBV7-9; J gene: TRBJ2-3; D gene: .; CDR3 DNA: TGTGCCAGCAGCCCCGGTCCATCAGATACGCAGTATTTT; CDR3 protein: CASSPGPSDTQYF
clone size: .; V gene: TRBV11-3; J gene: TRBJ2-7; D gene: .; CDR3 DNA: TGTGCCAGCAGCTTTACAGGGAGCTACGAGCAGTACTTC; CDR3 protein: CASSFTGSYEQYF
clone size: .; V gene: TRBV6-5; J gene: TRBJ1-5; D gene: TRBD1; CDR3 DNA: TGTGCCAGCAGAAGACAGGGGCTAGGCAATCAGCCCCAGCATTTT; CDR3 protein: CASRRQGLGNQPQHF
clone size: .; V gene: TRBV7-2; J gene: TRBJ2-7; D gene: TRBD2; CDR3 DNA: TGTGCCATTAATGGACTAGCGGGTACTCTCTCCTACGAGCAGTACTTC; CDR3 protein: CAINGLAGTLSYEQYF
clone size: .; V gene: TRBV5-1; J gene: TRBJ2-2; D gene: .; CDR3 DNA: TGCGCCAGCAGCTTGGTGGTGGCCTTAACCGGGGAGCTGTTTTTT; CDR3 protein: CASSLVVALTGELFF
clone size: .; V gene: TRBV12-3/TRBV12-4; J gene: TRBJ2-2; D gene: .; CDR3 DNA: TGTGCCAGCAGTTTAAGGCAGGTCCGGGAGCTGTTTTTT; CDR3 protein: CASSLRQVRELFF
clone size: once; V gene: TRBV19; J gene: TRBJ1-1; D gene: .; CDR3 DNA: TGTGCCAGTAGTATTAGCAGCTACACTGAAGCTTTCTTT; CDR3 protein: CASSISSYTEAFF
clone size: .; V gene: TRBV5-4; J gene: TRBJ2-7; D gene: .; CDR3 DNA: TGTGCCAGCAGTACCGGGGGCTACGAGCAGTACTTC; CDR3 protein: CASSTGGYEQYF
clone size: once; V gene: TRBV24-1; J gene: TRBJ2-3; D gene: .; CDR3 DNA: TGTGCCACCAGTGACCCCCATATCGCGGGCACAGATACGCAGTATTTT; CDR3 protein: CATSDPHIAGTDTQYF
clone size: .; V gene: TRBV28; J gene: TRBJ2-5; D gene: TRBD2; CDR3 DNA: TGTGCCAGCAGTCTCGGGAGGCTCGGGACCCAGTACTTC; CDR3 protein: CASSLGRLGTQYF
clone size: .; V gene: TRBV3-1/TRBV3-2; J gene: TRBJ2-7; D gene: TRBD2; CDR3 DNA: TGTGCCAGCAGCACTAGCGGACGCTCCTACGAGCAGTACTTC; CDR3 protein: CASSTSGRSYEQYF
clone size: .; V gene: TRBV12-5; J gene: TRBJ1-3; D gene: .; CDR3 DNA: TGTGCTAGTGGTTTGGTGAGTTCCGGAAACACCATATATTTT; CDR3 protein: CASGLVSSGNTIYF
clone size: .; V gene: TRBV9; J gene: TRBJ1-2; D gene: TRBD1; CDR3 DNA: TGTGCCAGCAGCGCAAGGGACAGGGTGAGGGTGGGCTACACCTTC; CDR3 protein: CASSARDRVRVGYTF
clone size: .; V gene: TRBV7-9; J gene: TRBJ2-5; D gene: .; CDR3 DNA: TGTGCCAGCAGCCCCCAACAGGGACGGGAGACCCAGTACTTC; CDR3 protein: CASSPQQGRETQYF
clone size: .; V gene: TRBV2; J gene: TRBJ1-5; D gene: .; CDR3 DNA: TGTGCCAGCACCGGAGGGGACGGGAGGCAGCCCCAGCATTTT; CDR3 protein: CASTGGDGRQPQHF
clone size: .; V gene: TRBV5-1; J gene: TRBJ2-1; D gene: .; CDR3 DNA: TGCGCCAGCGCCATAGACAGGCCCTACAATGAGCAGTTCTTC; CDR3 protein: CASAIDRPYNEQFF
clone size: once; V gene: TRBV7-9; J gene: TRBJ1-4; D gene: TRBD1; CDR3 DNA: TGTGCCAGCAGCTTTCGACAGGACAGGGGATGGGGAAAACTGTTTTTT; CDR3 protein: CASSFRQDRGWGKLFF
clone size: .; V gene: TRBV5-6; J gene: TRBJ2-7; D gene: TRBD1; CDR3 DNA: TGTGCCAGCAGCCCTGTAAGTGCGACAGGGGTTTACGAGCAGTACTTC; CDR3 protein: CASSPVSATGVYEQYF
clone size: .; V gene: TRBV19; J gene: TRBJ1-2; D gene: .; CDR3 DNA: TGTGCCAGTACCCGGGGGGGAAACTATGGCTACACCTTC; CDR3 protein: CASTRGGNYGYTF
clone size: few; V gene: TRBV9; J gene: TRBJ2-7; D gene: TRBD2; CDR3 DNA: TGTGCCAGCAGCGTAGATACTAGCGTCAGGACATCCGAGCAGTACTTC; CDR3 protein: CASSVDTSVRTSEQYF
clone size: .; V gene: TRBV5-8; J gene: TRBJ1-4; D gene: .; CDR3 DNA: TGTGCCAGCAACTTGGGGGCACCTAATGAAAAACTGTTTTTT; CDR3 protein: CASNLGAPNEKLFF
clone size: .; V gene: TRBV4-3; J gene: TRBJ2-2; D gene: .; CDR3 DNA: TGCGCCAGCAGCCAAGAGTTTGGGGGGATCGGAGCCGGGGAGCTGTTTTTT; CDR3 protein: CASSQEFGGIGAGELFF
clone size: once; V gene: TRBV9; J gene: TRBJ2-3; D gene: TRBD2; CDR3 DNA: TGTGCCAGCAGCGTCCGCCCGCTAGCGGGGGAGACAGATACGCAGTATTTT; CDR3 protein: CASSVRPLAGETDTQYF
clone size: .; V gene: TRBV12-3/TRBV12-4; J gene: TRBJ2-4; D gene: .; CDR3 DNA: TGTGCCAGCAGTTTGAGACAACAAAACATTCAGTACTTC; CDR3 protein: CASSLRQQNIQYF
clone size: .; V gene: TRBV18; J gene: TRBJ1-5; D gene: TRBD1; CDR3 DNA: TGTGCCAGCTCACCAGACAGGGGTCAGCCCCAGCATTTT; CDR3 protein: CASSPDRGQPQHF
clone size: few; V gene: TRBV4-2; J gene: TRBJ1-1; D gene: TRBD1; CDR3 DNA: TGTGCCAGCAGCAAAGGGACAGGTTCAGCCCCGAACACTGAAGCTTTCTTT; CDR3 protein: CASSKGTGSAPNTEAFF
clone size: once; V gene: TRBV16; J gene: TRBJ2-1; D gene: TRBD2; CDR3 DNA: TGTGCCAGCAGCCAATCGGGACTAGCTTTCAGTGAGCAGTTCTTC; CDR3 protein: CASSQSGLAFSEQFF
clone size: .; V gene: TRBV27; J gene: TRBJ2-1; D gene: .; CDR3 DNA: TGTGCCAGCAGTTTAGGAAGGGGATCCTACAATGAGCAGTTCTTC; CDR3 protein: CASSLGRGSYNEQFF
clone size: .; V gene: TRBV5-6; J gene: TRBJ1-1; D gene: .; CDR3 DNA: TGTGCCAGCCGTTTCGGGGTCGTTGACACTGAAGCTTTCTTT; CDR3 protein: CASRFGVVDTEAFF
clone size: .; V gene: TRBV5-6; J gene: TRBJ2-7; D gene: .; CDR3 DNA: TGTGCCAGCAGCTTGGCGTATACCTCTACCGAGCAGTACTTC; CDR3 protein: CASSLAYTSTEQYF
clone size: few; V gene: TRBV27; J gene: TRBJ1-2; D gene: TRBD1; CDR3 DNA: TGTGCCAGCAGTTTGAGAGGGGGCAAAGGCTACACCTTC; CDR3 protein: CASSLRGGKGYTF
clone size: .; V gene: TRBV9; J gene: TRBJ2-3; D gene: .; CDR3 DNA: TGTGCCAGCAGCGTAGAGGGGGGGACTACAGATACGCAGTATTTT; CDR3 protein: CASSVEGGTTDTQYF
clone size: .; V gene: TRBV30; J gene: TRBJ1-1; D gene: .; CDR3 DNA: TGTGCCTGTCCGCGGAGGGGGGGGACTGAAGCTTTCTTT; CDR3 protein: CACPRRGGTEAFF
clone size: .; V gene: TRBV11-2; J gene: TRBJ1-2; D gene: TRBD1; CDR3 DNA: TGTGCCAGCAGCCCCAGCGGGACAGGCTATGGCTACACCTTC; CDR3 protein: CASSPSGTGYGYTF
clone size: .; V gene: TRBV7-2; J gene: TRBJ2-1; D gene: TRBD2; CDR3 DNA: TGTGCCAGCATCAGACTAGCGGGAACCTACAATGAGCAGTTCTTC; CDR3 protein: CASIRLAGTYNEQFF
clone size: once; V gene: TRBV7-3; J gene: TRBJ2-1; D gene: .; CDR3 DNA: TGTGCCAGCAGCCCCGGTCCAGCGGCTAGCTCCTACAATGAGCAGTTCTTC; CDR3 protein: CASSPGPAASSYNEQFF
clone size: few; V gene: TRBV28; J gene: TRBJ1-2; D gene: .; CDR3 DNA: TGTGCCAGCAGTGTCGGGTATGGCTACACCTTC; CDR3 protein: CASSVGYGYTF
clone size: .; V gene: TRBV29-1; J gene: TRBJ1-2; D gene: TRBD1; CDR3 DNA: TGCAGCGTGGCGACAGGGAACGGCTACACCTTC; CDR3 protein: CSVATGNGYTF
clone size: once; V gene: TRBV6-5; J gene: TRBJ2-3; D gene: TRBD1; CDR3 DNA: TGTGCCAGCAGTTACGGGACAGGGGGGGATACGCAGTATTTT; CDR3 protein: CASSYGTGGDTQYF
clone size: .; V gene: TRBV3-1/TRBV3-2; J gene: TRBJ1-2; D gene: .; CDR3 DNA: TGTGCCAGCATAGGGGGACCCGGGGATGGCTACACCTTC; CDR3 protein: CASIGGPGDGYTF
clone size: .; V gene: TRBV9; J gene: TRBJ1-3; D gene: .; CDR3 DNA: TGTGCCAGCAGCGTAGTCGGAGGGGCCAACACCATATATTTT; CDR3 protein: CASSVVGGANTIYF
clone size: .; V gene: TRBV7-2; J gene: TRBJ2-7; D gene: TRBD2; CDR3 DNA: TGTGCCAGCAGCCAACCCAGCGGGATCCTCCACTCCTACGAGCAGTACTTC; CDR3 protein: CASSQPSGILHSYEQYF
clone size: .; V gene: TRBV6-5; J gene: TRBJ1-1; D gene: TRBD1; CDR3 DNA: TGTGCCAGCAGTTCAACAGGGGTGTTGCCGGGGGCTTTCTTT; CDR3 protein: CASSSTGVLPGAFF
clone size: .; V gene: TRBV10-1; J gene: TRBJ2-2; D gene: .; CDR3 DNA: TGCGCCAGCAGTGCAGACCACTCGGGGACCGGGGAGCTGTTTTTT; CDR3 protein: CASSADHSGTGELFF
clone size: .; V gene: TRBV19; J gene: TRBJ2-5; D gene: TRBD2; CDR3 DNA: TGTGCCAGTAGTATGGGTCTAGCGGGAAACCAAGAGACCCAGTACTTC; CDR3 protein: CASSMGLAGNQETQYF